These 25 T cell receptor beta chains were sequenced from one sample in a study of TIL therapy for anti-PD-1-resistant metastatic lung cancer. The libraries were made with immunoSEQ v3. The assay was immunoSEQ multiplex PCR, and TCRdb's table has in-frame clones only and misses some. This sample has 55,000 to 65,000 clones, with 73% found just once. Time point meaning: pre-treatment sample, taken before nivolumab and TIL therapy. This sample comprised blood, obtained at baseline. The receptors originated from a person aged 25 to 80 with non-small cell lung cancer.

The gene calls are TRBV30 and TRBJ1-1; TRBD1 is a possible D gene (5 bases). Germline V gives CDR1 GTSNPN, CDR2 SVGIG (reference sequence). Trimming shortened V by 3 bases and J by 9 bases, and 14 bases separated the two germline ends. This CDR3 comprises 12 residues. The CDR3 protein is CAWSRDGRKAFF. For the CDR3, the DNA is TGTGCCTGGAGCCGGGACGGTCGAAAAGCTTTCTTT.

This clone was seen just once. This chain joins TRBV11-3 and TRBJ2-1; no clear D gene. The germline V and J ends were trimmed by 7 bases and 0 bases, with 7 bases remaining between them. Germline CDR1 SGHNT, CDR2 YENEEA. The CDR3 length is 13 residues. This CDR3 reads CASTESSYNEQFF. DNA of the CDR3: TGTGCCAGCACGGAGAGCTCCTACAATGAGCAGTTCTTC.

This clone occurred many times. The CDR3 spells CASSQEAYPNFINTGELFF. CDR3 DNA sequence: TGCGCCAGCAGCCAAGAGGCCTATCCGAATTTCATAAACACCGGGGAGCTGTTTTTT. The chain is built from TRBV4-1 and TRBJ2-2; D call uncertain. This CDR3 has 19 residues. V lost 0 bases and J lost 2, with 19 bases in between. Per germline, CDR1 MGHRA and CDR2 YSYEKL.

This clone was counted once. The rearrangement links TRBV9 to TRBJ2-3; 7 bases align to TRBD2. CDR1 and CDR2 (germline): SGDLS, YYNGEE. The CDR3 loop spans 16 amino acids. V was clipped by 0 bases and J by 6 bases; unmatched bases: 10. DNA for the CDR3: TGTGCCAGCAGCGTAGAGTCTTGGGGGAGGGCCGATACGCAGTATTTT. This sequence encodes CASSVESWGRADTQYF.

The CDR3 bases are TGCGCCAGCAGGAGCACAGGGGGAAACACTGAAGCTTTCTTT. Translated: CASRSTGGNTEAFF. The V and J genes are TRBV5-1 and TRBJ1-1; 8 bases are shared with TRBD1. Germline-derived CDR1 and CDR2 are SGHRS and YFSETQ. V dropped 5 bases and J dropped 2; count of bases not matched to a gene: 5. This CDR3 contains 14 residues.

In its sample, this clone was seen once. The chain is built from TRBV18 and TRBJ1-4; 10 nucleotides line up with TRBD1. The CDR3 runs 15 residues. Germline CDR1 is KGHSH and CDR2 is LQKENI. V shed 3 bases, J shed 5 bases, and the junction held 3 bases outside the gene matches. CDR3 amino acids: CASSPGQGRNEKLFF. CDR3 nucleotide sequence: TGTGCCAGCTCACCGGGACAGGGGAGGAATGAAAAACTGTTTTTT. Based on the CDR3 plus reference TRBV18 and TRBJ1-4, the full variable domain is NAGVMQNPRHLVRRRGQEARLRCSPMKGHSHVYWYRQLPEEGLKFMVYLQKENIIDESGMPKERFSAEFPKEGPSILRIQQVVRGDSAAYFCASSPGQGRNEKLFFGSGTQLSVL.

V usage is TRBV4-2 and J usage is TRBJ1-1; no firm D call. The CDR3 extends over 16 amino acids. Germline V gene data show CDR1 as LGHNA and CDR2 as YNFKEQ. V was clipped by 1 base and J by 3 bases, with 15 bases between them. CDR3 amino acids: CASSQGSPGRDTEAFF. In DNA, the CDR3 is TGTGCCAGCAGCCAAGGTTCTCCGGGTCGGGACACTGAAGCTTTCTTT.

The CDR3 DNA reads TGTGCCTGGAGTGTGGGGGCCGGCTACACCTTC. Encoded protein: CAWSVGAGYTF. J is TRBJ1-2 and V is TRBV30; D may be TRBD1 (6 bases). The germline V and J ends were trimmed by 0 bases and 8 bases, with 7 bases remaining between them. The length of the CDR3 is 11 residues. The germline gives CDR1 GTSNPN, CDR2 SVGIG (reference sequence). The full variable domain, in which reference TRBV30 and TRBJ1-2 provide the parts outside the CDR3, is SQTIHQWPATLVQPVGSPLSLECTVEGTSNPNLYWYRQAAGRGLQLLFYSVGIGQISSEVPQNLSASRPQDRQFILSSKKLLLSDSGFYLCAWSVGAGYTFGSGTRLTVV.

This clone was observed once. The chain employs TRBV6-1 and TRBJ2-2; D is undetermined. CDR3 length: 13 amino acids. V was cut by 1 base and J by 7 bases, with 7 bases left in between. The V gene's germline CDR1 is MNHNS and CDR2 SASEGT. CDR3 bases: TGTGCCAGCAGTGAAGGATGGCGCGGGGAGCTGTTTTTT. It yields the protein CASSEGWRGELFF.

This clone was observed a single time. This chain links TRBV11-2 with TRBJ2-2; 7 bases map to TRBD2. This CDR3 has 16 residues. Germline values: CDR1 SGHAT, CDR2 FQNNGV. V was clipped by 2 bases and J by 1 base; unmatched bases: 4. Here the CDR3 DNA reads TGTGCCAGCAGCTTACCTTCGGGGGGGAACACCGGGGAGCTGTTTTTT. Translated, it gives CASSLPSGGNTGELFF. Combining the CDR3 with reference TRBV11-2 and TRBJ2-2 gives the whole variable domain EAGVAQSPRYKIIEKRQSVAFWCNPISGHATLYWYQQILGQGPKLLIQFQNNGVVDDSQLPKDRFSAERLKGVDSTLKIQPAKLEDSAVYLCASSLPSGGNTGELFFGEGSRLTVL.

This clone was detected only once. This rearrangement joins TRBV28 to TRBJ1-2; TRBD1 matches at 7 bases. The V gene end was trimmed by 6 bases and the J gene end by 7 bases; junction bases not matched to a gene: 11. The CDR3 consists of 14 residues. Looked up from germline, CDR1 is MDHEN and CDR2 is SYDVKM. The CDR3 DNA reads TGTGCCAGCAGGGTAAGACAGGGATCAGGTGGCTACACCTTC. Its protein product is CASRVRQGSGGYTF.

The gene calls are TRBV27 and TRBJ2-5; 10 bases are shared with TRBD1. Germline values: CDR1 MNHEY, CDR2 SMNVEV (reference sequence). V dropped 6 bases and J dropped 2; count of bases not matched to a gene: 3. This CDR3 is 14 amino acids long. This CDR3 reads CASSDRGRQETQYF. The CDR3 DNA reads TGTGCCAGCAGCGACAGGGGGCGGCAAGAGACCCAGTACTTC.

The V gene is TRBV5-1, the J gene TRBJ2-5; D unclear. This CDR3 has 11 residues. Germline V gene lookup returns CDR1 SGHRS and CDR2 YFSETQ. Trimming took 2 bases from V and 4 from J, leaving 3 bases between them. As DNA, the CDR3 is TGCGCCAGCAGCTTTGCAGAGACCCAGTACTTC. As protein: CASSFAETQYF.

The chain combines TRBV12-5 with TRBJ2-3; possible D gene TRBD1, 5 bases. V lost 0 bases to trimming and J lost 8 bases, with 15 bases between them. Looked up from germline, CDR1 is LGHNT and CDR2 is FRNRAP. The CDR3 is made up of 15 amino acids. This chain's CDR3 is CASGLVVAGLSTQYF. The CDR3 bases are TGTGCTAGTGGTTTGGTAGTCGCAGGGCTGAGTACGCAGTATTTT. Variable domain in full (rest from reference TRBV12-5 and TRBJ2-3): DARVTQTPRHKVTEMGQEVTMRCQPILGHNTVFWYRQTMMQGLELLAYFRNRAPLDDSGMPKDRFSAEMPDATLATLKIQPSEPRDSAVYFCASGLVVAGLSTQYFGPGTRLTVL.

The rearrangement links TRBV27 to TRBJ1-3, with unresolved D. This CDR3 is 17 amino acids long. Trimming took 2 bases from V and 0 from J, leaving 14 bases between them. CDR1 MNHEY and CDR2 SMNVEV come from the germline V gene (reference sequence). CDR3 DNA: TGTGCCAGCAGTTTAATCCCGGACGGAAACTCTGGAAACACCATATATTTT. Its translation is CASSLIPDGNSGNTIYF.

The chain has TRBV7-7 and TRBJ1-4; D uncertain. Germline V gene sequence: CDR1 SSHAT, CDR2 FNYEAQ (reference sequence). The CDR3 is made up of 14 amino acids. Between the trimmed V and J ends, which lost 5 bases and 8 bases, there was a span of 15 bases. The CDR3 DNA sequence: TGTGCCAGCAGCCCACCCGTCCAGAGAGAAAAACTGTTTTTT. Its translation: CASSPPVQREKLFF.

The chain links TRBV27 to TRBJ1-1; D uncertain. Germline loops: CDR1 MNHEY, CDR2 SMNVEV (reference sequence). CDR3 length: 15 residues. V was pared by 6 bases and J by 0 bases, with 14 bases between. The CDR3 DNA is TGTGCCAGCAGACCATCGGCGGGGATGAACACTGAAGCTTTCTTT. Protein product: CASRPSAGMNTEAFF.

CDR3 region: CASVAGGTDTQYF. The CDR3 DNA is TGTGCTAGCGTAGCGGGGGGCACAGATACGCAGTATTTT. This sequence joins TRBV12-5 and TRBJ2-3; 9 positions match TRBD2. The CDR3 loop spans 13 amino acids. J gave up 1 base and V 9 bases, and 2 bases lay outside the gene matches. CDR1 LGHNT and CDR2 FRNRAP come from the germline V gene.

J is TRBJ1-3 and V is TRBV4-1; TRBD1 agrees at 7 bases. Germline lookup yields CDR1 MGHRA and CDR2 YSYEKL. The J segment lost 4 bases and the V segment lost 1 base, leaving 7 bases of the junction unmatched. The CDR3 runs 16 residues. CDR3 loop: CASSQAQTGPGNTIYF. Written as DNA, the CDR3 is TGCGCCAGCAGCCAAGCGCAGACAGGGCCGGGAAACACCATATATTTT.

The chain links TRBV21-1 to TRBJ2-5; TRBD2, as called in the table, went unchecked against the DNA. TRBV21-1 represents a pseudogene. This CDR3 comprises 14 residues. CDR3 DNA sequence: TGTGCCAGCAGCAAAGGACGAGGCCAAGAGACCCAGTACTTC. Protein: CASSKGRGQETQYF.

The J gene is TRBJ1-2, the V gene TRBV6-1; 7 bases fit TRBD1. The CDR3 runs to 15 residues. J was trimmed by 0 bases and V by 3 bases; bases with no gene match: 4. Germline values: CDR1 MNHNS, CDR2 SASEGT. Here the CDR3 DNA reads TGTGCCAGCAGTGAGGGGGACAGTCCTAACTATGGCTACACCTTC. Protein: CASSEGDSPNYGYTF.

This clone was seen at least ten times. The chain uses TRBV28 and TRBJ2-7, with 8 bases lining up with TRBD2. Germline V gene lookup returns CDR1 MDHEN and CDR2 SYDVKM. This CDR3 region has 17 residues. V lost 11 bases to trimming and J lost 3 bases; unmatched junction nucleotides: 21. CDR3 protein: CASNTPRTSSTRYEQYF. CDR3 in DNA: TGTGCCTCCAACACCCCCCGGACTAGCTCAACACGCTACGAGCAGTACTTC.

This chain connects TRBV5-1 to TRBJ2-7; a weak D match, TRBD1 (6 bases). CDR1 is SGHRS and CDR2 is YFSETQ in the germline V gene. There are 13 residues in the CDR3. Trimming took 0 bases from V and 5 from J, leaving 9 bases between them. The CDR3 sequence: CASSLGTANEQYF. DNA of the CDR3: TGCGCCAGCAGCTTGGGGACAGCCAACGAGCAGTACTTC.

V is TRBV12-2 and J is TRBJ1-5; TRBD1 is the table's D call and was not checked against the DNA. TRBV12-2 is recorded as a pseudogene. There are 16 residues in the CDR3. CDR3 DNA sequence: TGTGCAAGTCGCGTCCCCGACAGGGGGCGCGCTCAGCCCCAGCATTTT. Protein product: CASRVPDRGRAQPQHF.

In this sample, this clone turned up once. This chain links TRBV11-3 with TRBJ2-5; 8 nucleotides agree with TRBD1. Germline CDR1 SGHNT, CDR2 YENEEA. The CDR3 consists of 14 residues. V shed 5 bases and J 5 bases; nucleotides not matched to a gene: 7. In DNA form, the CDR3 reads TGTGCCAGCAGCCAAGCGGACAGGGCTGAGACCCAGTACTTC. Amino acids: CASSQADRAETQYF. Looking up the rest from reference TRBV11-3 and TRBJ2-5 gives the full variable domain: EAGVVQSPRYKIIEKKQPVAFWCNPISGHNTLYWYLQNLGQGPELLIRYENEEAVDDSQLPKDRFSAERLKGVDSTLKIQPAELGDSAVYLCASSQADRAETQYFGPGTRLLVL.